This T cell receptor beta chain was identified during a study of T cell changes during pregnancy in multiple sclerosis. TCRdb's copy holds only in-frame clones and misses some; the assay was immunoSEQ multiplex PCR. The table lists some 95,000 clones, 92% of them singletons, with over 2% in the top ten. This sample comprised peripheral blood, obtained in the first trimester of pregnancy. The receptor's source is a female donor with multiple sclerosis, enrolled in a pregnancy study.

In DNA form, the CDR3 reads TGTGCCACCAAGGAGAAGTCCTATGGCTACACCTTC. This sequence encodes CATKEKSYGYTF. The chain joins TRBV15 to TRBJ1-2; D unclear. The V and J ends lost 7 bases and 4 bases respectively, with 10 bases between them. The CDR3 length is 12 residues. CDR1 LNHNV and CDR2 YYDKDF come from the germline V gene (reference sequence).